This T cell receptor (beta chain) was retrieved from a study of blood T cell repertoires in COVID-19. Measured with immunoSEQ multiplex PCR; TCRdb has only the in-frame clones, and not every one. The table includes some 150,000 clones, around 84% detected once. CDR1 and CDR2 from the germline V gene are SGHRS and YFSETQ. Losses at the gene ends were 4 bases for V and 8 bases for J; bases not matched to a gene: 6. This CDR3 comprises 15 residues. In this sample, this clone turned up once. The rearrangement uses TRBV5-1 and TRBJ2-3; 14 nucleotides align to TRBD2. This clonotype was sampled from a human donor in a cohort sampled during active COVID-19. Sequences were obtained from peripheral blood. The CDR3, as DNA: TGCGCCAGCAGCGGCGGGACTAGCGGGGGAGGTACGCAGTATTTT. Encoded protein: CASSGGTSGGGTQYF.